The sequence of this TCR beta chain was determined in a study of cytotoxic CD8 clonotypes in ibrutinib-treated CLL (dated by TCRdb to the early 2020s). A note on the overall study: The cohort included more than 14 treatment-naive and about a dozen relapsed/refractory patients; roughly 17 were IGHV unmutated. Responses were partial in around 25 patients and complete in 2; after median about 70 months follow-up, 14 stayed in remission and 12 progressed. Samples at response were collected after a median of roughly twelve months of treatment, with a range of 6 to 36 months. An average of about 260,000 productive templates and tens of thousands of productive rearrangements was obtained per sample. Longitudinal samples were obtainable from about 30% of the roughly 86 participants in the trial. Cryopreserved peripheral blood mononuclear cells were obtained before treatment, at response, and at either sustained remission or disease progression. All remission and progressive disease samples were collected while patients were still receiving ibrutinib.

From the cysteine through the phenylalanine, the CDR3 covers 14 amino acids. Left in the record is the CDR3 DNA by itself, 42 bases read in frame from the first base. CDR1 and CDR2, looked up from the germline V gene, are KGHSH and LQKENI. The V end gives up 3 bases and the J end 5 bases, leaving 7 bases in the junction not matched to a gene. Sample time point, as interpreted from the label and publication: around 25 months on ibrutinib. For TCR beta library preparation, approximately 2 micrograms of genomic DNA were isolated from cryopreserved PBMCs. High-throughput TCR beta sequencing was performed on longitudinal blood samples from CLL patients receiving ibrutinib monotherapy. The patients took part in an open-label, single-center phase 2 trial of ibrutinib monotherapy. The goal of deep resolution MiSeq sequencing was a depth between 1 in 1 million and 1 in 200,000 T cells, and coverage averaged 10x per clonotype. The immunoSEQ hsTCRB Kit was used to generate the TCR beta libraries. As for the original processing: Data were analyzed with ImmunoSEQ Data Assistant and ImmunoSEQ Analyzer, with V, D and J genes assigned per IMGT definitions. Clonality, which ranges from 0 to 1, was calculated by subtracting the normalized Shannon entropy of productive rearrangement frequencies from one. Public clonotype analysis was restricted to overrepresented clonotypes comprising at least 0.05% of each patient's repertoire. Some 14 age-matched healthy donor repertoires from immuneACCESS served as clonality controls. In its TCRdb copy, this immuneACCESS table keeps in-frame sequences only and misses some clones. Where compared with another copy, unresolved V genes explain less than half of these, and the others have no known cause. For V, J and clone size, that table is used; D and trimming come from the DNA. Counted in this sample were approximately 120,000 clones; 55% to 75% of them appeared once. The ten largest clones add up to around 37% of the sample.

What the study reported, not specific to this receptor: Lymph node repertoires were not examined, and the timing of sampling was not matched between patients in sustained remission and those whose disease progressed. Clonality increased at ibrutinib response, stayed stable in sustained remission, and fell back toward baseline at progression. Baseline clonality was found to be higher than that of age-matched healthy donors and was strongly correlated with circulating CD8+ T-cell counts. Public clonotypes were rare and either contracted or stayed stable during treatment, and the rise in clonality at ibrutinib response reflected the expansion of private clonotypes.

Note on this clone: No antigen is known for it. The record has no base qualities; no much larger clone is one base away.

The V gene is TRBV18 and the J gene is TRBJ2-7, with 7 central nucleotides matching TRBD1. This clonotype was obtained from a human donor with chronic lymphocytic leukemia. Here the sequenced sample was PBMCs, taken after 24 months of ibrutinib treatment. The DNA sequence is TGTGCCAGCTCACCGCCGGGACAGTTCCACGAGCAGTACTTC. Its translation is CASSPPGQFHEQYF.